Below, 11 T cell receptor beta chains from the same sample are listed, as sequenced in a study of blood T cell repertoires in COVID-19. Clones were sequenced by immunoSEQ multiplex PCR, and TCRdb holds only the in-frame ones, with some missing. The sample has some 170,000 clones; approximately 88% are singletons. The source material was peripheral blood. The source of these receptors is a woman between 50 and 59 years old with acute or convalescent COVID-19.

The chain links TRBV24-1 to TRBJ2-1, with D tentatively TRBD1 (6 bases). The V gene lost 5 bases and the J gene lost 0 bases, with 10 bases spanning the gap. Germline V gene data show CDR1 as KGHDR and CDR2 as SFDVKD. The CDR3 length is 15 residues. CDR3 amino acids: CATSAGQSSYNEQFF. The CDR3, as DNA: TGTGCCACCAGTGCCGGACAGAGCTCCTACAATGAGCAGTTCTTC.

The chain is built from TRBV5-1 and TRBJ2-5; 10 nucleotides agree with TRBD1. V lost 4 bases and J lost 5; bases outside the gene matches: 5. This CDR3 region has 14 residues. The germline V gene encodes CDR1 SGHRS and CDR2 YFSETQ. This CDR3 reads CASSPGTGAETQYF. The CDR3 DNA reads TGCGCCAGCAGCCCAGGGACAGGGGCCGAGACCCAGTACTTC. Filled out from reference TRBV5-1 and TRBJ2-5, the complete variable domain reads KAGVTQTPRYLIKTRGQQVTLSCSPISGHRSVSWYQQTPGQGLQFLFEYFSETQRNKGNFPGRFSGRQFSNSRSEMNVSTLELGDSALYLCASSPGTGAETQYFGPGTRLLVL.

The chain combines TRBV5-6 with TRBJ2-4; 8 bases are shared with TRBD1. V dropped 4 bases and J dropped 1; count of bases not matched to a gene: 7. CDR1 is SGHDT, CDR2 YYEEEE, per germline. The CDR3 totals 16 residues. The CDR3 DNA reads TGTGCCAGCAGCCCGCACAGGGACAGGGCCAAAAACATTCAGTACTTC. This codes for CASSPHRDRAKNIQYF.

CDR3 DNA: TGCGCCAGCATGCTGAGGGGGCAGGTGACCGTCTCGAACACCGGGGAGCTGTTTTTT. Translated, it gives CASMLRGQVTVSNTGELFF. The chain uses TRBV10-2 and TRBJ2-2; 7 nucleotides match TRBD1. The CDR3 extends over 19 amino acids. Per germline, CDR1 WSHSY and CDR2 SAAADI. The ends lost 7 bases at V and 0 bases at J; junction bases unmatched: 17.

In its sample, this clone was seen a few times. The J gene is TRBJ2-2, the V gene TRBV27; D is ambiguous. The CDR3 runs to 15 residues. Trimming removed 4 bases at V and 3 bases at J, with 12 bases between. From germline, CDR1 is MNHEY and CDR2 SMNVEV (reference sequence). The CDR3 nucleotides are TGTGCCAGCAGTTCCCGGGTTCTGGACACCGGGGAGCTGTTTTTT. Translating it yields CASSSRVLDTGELFF.

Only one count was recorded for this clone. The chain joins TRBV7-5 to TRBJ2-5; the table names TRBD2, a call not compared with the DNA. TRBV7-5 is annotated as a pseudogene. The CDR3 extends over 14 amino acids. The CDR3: CVRAIREYQETQYF. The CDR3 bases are TGTGTCAGAGCAATTCGCGAGTACCAAGAGACCCAGTACTTC.

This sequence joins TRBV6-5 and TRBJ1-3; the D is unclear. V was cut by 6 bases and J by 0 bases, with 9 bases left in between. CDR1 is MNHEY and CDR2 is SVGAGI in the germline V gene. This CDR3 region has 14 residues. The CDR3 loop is CASSTGLSGNTIYF. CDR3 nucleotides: TGTGCCAGCAGCACGGGTCTCTCTGGAAACACCATATATTTT.

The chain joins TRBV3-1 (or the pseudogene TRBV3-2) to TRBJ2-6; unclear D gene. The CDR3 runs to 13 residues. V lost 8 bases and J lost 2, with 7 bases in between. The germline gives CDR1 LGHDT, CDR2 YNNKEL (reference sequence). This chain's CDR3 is CASQTAGANVLTF. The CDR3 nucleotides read TGTGCCAGCCAAACGGCTGGGGCCAACGTCCTGACTTTC.

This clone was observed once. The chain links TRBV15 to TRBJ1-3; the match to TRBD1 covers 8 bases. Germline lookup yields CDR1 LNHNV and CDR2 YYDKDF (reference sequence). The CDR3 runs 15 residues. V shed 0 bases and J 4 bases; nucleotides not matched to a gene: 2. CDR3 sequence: CATSREGQAGNTIYF. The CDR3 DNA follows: TGTGCCACCAGCAGAGAGGGACAGGCGGGAAACACCATATATTTT.

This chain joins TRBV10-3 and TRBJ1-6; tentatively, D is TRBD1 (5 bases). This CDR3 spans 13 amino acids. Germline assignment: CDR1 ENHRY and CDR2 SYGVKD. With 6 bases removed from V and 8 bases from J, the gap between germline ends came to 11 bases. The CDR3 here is CAISPDSYSPLHF. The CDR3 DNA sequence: TGTGCCATCAGCCCCGACAGTTATTCACCCCTCCACTTT.

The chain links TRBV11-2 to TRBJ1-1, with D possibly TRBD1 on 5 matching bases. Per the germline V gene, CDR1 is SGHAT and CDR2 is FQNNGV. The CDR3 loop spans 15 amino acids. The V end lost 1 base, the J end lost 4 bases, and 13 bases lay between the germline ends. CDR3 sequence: CASSLVGGVSTEAFF. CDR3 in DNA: TGTGCCAGCAGCTTAGTCGGGGGTGTAAGCACTGAAGCTTTCTTT.